Detailed here is one T cell receptor (beta chain). The sample is drawn from a study of blood T cell repertoires in COVID-19. Study-wide context: The United States, Italy and Spain provided the acute and convalescent COVID-19 samples. Nucleic acid was either cDNA or gDNA, and it came from T cells, B-cell-depleted T cells, or PBMCs.

The V gene's germline CDR1 is KGHDR and CDR2 SFDVKD. The J segment lost 4 bases and the V segment lost 3 bases, leaving 4 bases of the junction unmatched. The CDR3 has 15 amino acids. In the original analysis: Estimates of nucleated cell counts were drawn from the amplification of reference gene primers. The repertoire was sequenced with immunoSEQ multiplex PCR; TCRdb's copy has only in-frame clones and lacks some. V and J calls and clone size follow that table, whereas D and trimming were derived from the DNA. The sample lists some 120,000 clones, 90% seen once, with roughly 3.7% in the top ten. The TCR originated in a man aged 45-60 years with active COVID-19. The sample comprised peripheral blood. The J gene is TRBJ2-2, the V gene TRBV24-1, with TRBD2 identical over 7 bases. CDR3 sequence reads: CATSDAGLPTGELFF. The CDR3 bases are TGTGCCACCAGTGATGCGGGACTACCCACCGGGGAGCTGTTTTTT.